Reported below is one T cell receptor beta chain. The sample belongs to a study of control samples from healthy donors and cancer patients. The CDR3 has 13 residues. Trimming shortened V by 3 bases and J by 5 bases, and 10 bases separated the two germline ends. TCRdb's table, derived via immunoSEQ multiplex PCR, lists solely in-frame clones and lacks some. The sample lists 68,000 or so clones; over 80% were seen once. This clonotype originated in a man aged 55 to 69 in good health. The sequencing sample was made of blood. The rearrangement uses TRBV12-3 or TRBV12-4 and TRBJ1-1; D unresolved. The CDR3 reads CASSFMFDTEAFF. DNA for the CDR3: TGTGCCAGCAGTTTCATGTTTGATACTGAAGCTTTCTTT.